These 17 T cell receptor beta chains were all obtained from the same sample, sequenced in a study of CD8 T cells in ankylosing spondylitis. TCRdb reprocessed the 5' RACE reads via MiXCR and lists one record per CDR3 protein. The sample has about 250,000 distinct CDR3 sequences, roughly 32% seen once. Input material: blood, either unsorted or a sorted T cell fraction (not recorded which). These receptors all come from a male donor with ankylosing spondylitis or in good health (not recorded which).

CDR3 in amino acids: CSVGGGYYGYTF. The DNA of the CDR3 is TGCAGCGTTGGGGGCGGATACTATGGCTACACCTTC. V and J are TRBV29-1 and TRBJ1-2; weak D call: TRBD1 (5 bases). CDR3 length: 12 amino acids. Germline CDR1 and CDR2: SQVTM and ANQGSEA. V lost 4 bases and J 3 bases, leaving 9 bases between the germline ends.

This chain links TRBV7-9 with TRBJ2-3; D gene uncertain. Germline CDR1 is SEHNR and CDR2 is FQNEAQ (reference sequence). The germline V and J ends were trimmed by 5 bases and 3 bases, with 15 bases remaining between them. The CDR3 spans 15 residues. DNA of the CDR3: TGTGCCAGCAGCCCCAAAGCCCGTCTAACAGATACGCAGTATTTT. This encodes CASSPKARLTDTQYF.

The chain links TRBV12-3 or TRBV12-4 to TRBJ1-4, with a possible D match to TRBD1 (6 bases). The CDR3 spans 14 residues. Deletions cut 8 bases from V and 10 bases from J, with 20 bases between. The CDR3 is CASGWSGGGGKLFF. The DNA of the CDR3 is TGTGCCAGCGGATGGTCTGGGGGCGGGGGAAAACTGTTTTTT.

The V and J genes are TRBV7-7 and TRBJ2-7, with TRBD2 as a possible D gene (5 bases). V was cut by 3 bases and J by 6 bases, with 15 bases left in between. The germline V gene has CDR1 SSHAT and CDR2 FNYEAQ (reference sequence). CDR3 size: 14 residues. CDR3 coding DNA: TGTGCCAGCAGCTTTTCTCCCGCAGGAGGCGAGCAGTACTTC. Its protein product is CASSFSPAGGEQYF.

This clonotype occurred a few times. The rearrangement links TRBV6-5 to TRBJ1-5, with TRBD1 matching over 7 bases. After removal of 6 bases from V and 4 bases from J, the junction contained 6 bases not matched to a gene. Germline CDR1 is MNHEY and CDR2 is SVGAGI. The CDR3 covers 14 residues. CDR3 loop: CASRYAGGNQPQHF. The CDR3 DNA reads TGTGCCAGCAGGTACGCAGGGGGAAATCAGCCCCAGCATTTT.

The chain is built from TRBV20-1 and TRBJ1-1; maybe TRBD1 (5 bases). CDR3 length: 14 amino acids. V was pared by 6 bases and J by 7 bases, with 21 bases between. Germline-derived CDR1 and CDR2 are DFQATT and SNEGSKA (reference sequence). The chain's CDR3 is CSAQVVAGGGEAFF. CDR3 DNA: TGCAGTGCCCAGGTAGTGGCAGGCGGGGGTGAAGCTTTCTTT.

CDR3 amino acids: CSVVIAGGRETQYF. Here the CDR3 DNA reads TGCAGCGTTGTAATTGCGGGGGGGCGCGAGACCCAGTACTTC. The rearrangement uses TRBV29-1 and TRBJ2-5; TRBD2 aligns across 9 bases. Germline V lookup: CDR1 SQVTM, CDR2 ANQGSEA. V shed 4 bases, J shed 5 bases, and the junction held 8 bases outside the gene matches. The CDR3 contains 14 residues.

This rearrangement joins TRBV9 to TRBJ2-7; unclear D gene. Germline lookup yields CDR1 SGDLS and CDR2 YYNGEE. The ends were cut back, 5 bases at V and 6 bases at J, with 12 bases in the middle. The CDR3 runs 12 residues. The CDR3 region has the DNA TGTGCCAGCAGGGGCGTCGGTGCCGAGCAGTACTTC. This encodes CASRGVGAEQYF.

This clonotype has at least ten counts. The chain employs TRBV12-3 or TRBV12-4 and TRBJ2-2; D gene ambiguous. This CDR3 contains 13 residues. V was cut by 4 bases and J by 4 bases, with 7 bases left in between. The CDR3 region has the DNA TGTGCCAGCAGTTCGCCGGTCACCGGGGAGCTGTTTTTT. This sequence encodes CASSSPVTGELFF.

This clonotype was seen ten or more times. The chain is built from TRBV20-1 and TRBJ2-7, with D hard to call. Germline assignment: CDR1 DFQATT and CDR2 SNEGSKA (reference sequence). V was clipped by 2 bases and J by 4 bases, with 6 bases between them. The CDR3 loop spans 11 amino acids. CDR3 sequence (DNA): TGCAGTGCTAGACAGGAATACGAGCAGTACTTC. Amino acid sequence: CSARQEYEQYF.

The chain employs TRBV29-1 and TRBJ2-7; no reliable D call. The CDR3 is 11 residues long. Germline assignment: CDR1 SQVTM and CDR2 ANQGSEA. Trimming took 5 bases from V and 3 from J, leaving 8 bases between them. The CDR3 loop reads CSVSGYYEQYF. CDR3 sequence (DNA): TGCAGCGTTTCGGGTTACTACGAGCAGTACTTC.

This clonotype has just a few counts. This chain connects TRBV12-3 or TRBV12-4 to TRBJ2-1; 7 bases align to TRBD2. This CDR3 comprises 15 residues. Trimming took 5 bases from V and 0 from J; bases not matched to a gene: 4. The CDR3 region is CASSAGGTSYNEQFF. The CDR3 DNA sequence: TGTGCCAGCAGTGCCGGGGGGACCTCCTACAATGAGCAGTTCTTC.

This clonotype was found a few times. The chain uses TRBV5-6 and TRBJ2-7; D is possibly TRBD1 (6 bases). CDR1 and CDR2 (germline): SGHDT, YYEEEE. The CDR3 length is 16 residues. V shed 2 bases and J shed 2 bases, with 17 bases lying between them. In DNA, the CDR3 is TGTGCCAGCAGCTTCATGGGACAACCAACCACCTACGAGCAGTACTTC. Translation gives CASSFMGQPTTYEQYF. Combining the CDR3 with reference TRBV5-6 and TRBJ2-7 gives the whole variable domain DAGVTQSPTHLIKTRGQQVTLRCSPKSGHDTVSWYQQALGQGPQFIFQYYEEEERQRGNFPDRFSGHQFPNYSSELNVNALLLGDSALYLCASSFMGQPTTYEQYFGPGTRLTVT.

The sample holds a few counts of this clonotype. The J gene is TRBJ2-7, the V gene TRBV4-2, with D unresolved. V lost 1 base and J 5 bases, leaving 6 bases between the germline ends. The CDR3 runs to 12 residues. Per the germline V gene, CDR1 is LGHNA and CDR2 is YNFKEQ. The CDR3 bases are TGTGCCAGCAGCCAAGTTGTAGACGAGCAGTACTTC. Its translation is CASSQVVDEQYF.

To note about this clonotype: The junction differs from germline at one of its ends, possibly a read error. The V and J genes are TRBV6-1 and TRBJ2-3, with D perhaps TRBD2 (5 bases). The CDR3 loop spans 18 amino acids. Germline-derived CDR1 and CDR2 are MNHNS and SASEGT. CDR3 sequence reads: CASSEEPLLAGYTDTQYF. In nucleotides, the CDR3 is TGTGCCAGCAGCGAAGAACCTCTCTTGGCGGGCTACACAGATACGCAGTATTTT.

This clonotype has just a few counts. The chain links TRBV27 to TRBJ1-1; D unresolved. CDR1 MNHEY and CDR2 SMNVEV come from the germline V gene (reference sequence). Trimming removed 3 bases at V and 0 bases at J, with 11 bases between. CDR3 length: 15 residues. CDR3 residues: CASSFLLGMNTEAFF. The DNA of the CDR3 is TGTGCCAGCAGTTTTCTGTTGGGGATGAACACTGAAGCTTTCTTT.

The genes are TRBV12-3 or TRBV12-4 and TRBJ2-1; TRBD2 aligns across 8 bases. The CDR3 has 13 residues. Trimming removed 5 bases from V and 10 bases from J; junction bases left unmatched: 7. CDR3 bases: TGTGCCAGCAGTCCCCGGACTAGCCCAGAGCAGTTCTTC. Amino acids: CASSPRTSPEQFF.